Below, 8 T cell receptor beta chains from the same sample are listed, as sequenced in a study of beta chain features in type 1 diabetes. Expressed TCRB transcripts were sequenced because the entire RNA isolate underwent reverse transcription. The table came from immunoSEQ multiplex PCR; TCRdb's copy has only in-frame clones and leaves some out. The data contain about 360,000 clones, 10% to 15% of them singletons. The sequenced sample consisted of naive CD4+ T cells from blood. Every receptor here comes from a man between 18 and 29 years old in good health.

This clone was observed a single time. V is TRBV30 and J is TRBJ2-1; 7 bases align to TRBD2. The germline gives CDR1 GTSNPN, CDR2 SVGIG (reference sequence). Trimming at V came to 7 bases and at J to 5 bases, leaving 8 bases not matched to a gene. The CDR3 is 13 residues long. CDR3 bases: TGTGCCTTTGCCGGGACTACCAACAATGAGCAGTTCTTC. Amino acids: CAFAGTTNNEQFF.

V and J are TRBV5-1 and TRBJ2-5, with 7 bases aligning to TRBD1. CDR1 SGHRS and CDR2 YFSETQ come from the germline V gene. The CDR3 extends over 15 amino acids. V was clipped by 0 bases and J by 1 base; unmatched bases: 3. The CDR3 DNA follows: TGCGCCAGCAGCTTGGAGGGGGCCATCCAAGAGACCCAGTACTTC. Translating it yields CASSLEGAIQETQYF.

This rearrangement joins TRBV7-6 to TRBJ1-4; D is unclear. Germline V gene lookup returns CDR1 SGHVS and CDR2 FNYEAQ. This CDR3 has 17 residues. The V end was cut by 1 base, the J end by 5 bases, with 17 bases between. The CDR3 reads CASSLGHPRSGNEKLFF. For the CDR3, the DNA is TGTGCCAGCAGCTTAGGTCACCCCCGGTCGGGGAATGAAAAACTGTTTTTT.

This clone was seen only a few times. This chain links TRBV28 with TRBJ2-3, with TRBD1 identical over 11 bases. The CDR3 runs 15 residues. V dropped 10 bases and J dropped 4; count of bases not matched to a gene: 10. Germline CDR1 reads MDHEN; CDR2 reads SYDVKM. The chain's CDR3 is CATYQGQGVADTQYF. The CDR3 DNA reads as TGTGCCACCTACCAGGGACAGGGGGTGGCAGATACGCAGTATTTT.

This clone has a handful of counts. The CDR3 protein is CASSSQTSGSSFSYNEQFF. DNA of the CDR3: TGTGCCAGTAGCTCTCAGACTAGCGGGAGTTCCTTCTCCTACAATGAGCAGTTCTTC. The chain has TRBV19 and TRBJ2-1; 12 bases are shared with TRBD2. The CDR3 sequence is 19 residues long. The ends lost 6 bases at V and 0 bases at J; junction bases unmatched: 12. The germline CDR1 and CDR2 sequences are LNHDA and SQIVND (reference sequence).

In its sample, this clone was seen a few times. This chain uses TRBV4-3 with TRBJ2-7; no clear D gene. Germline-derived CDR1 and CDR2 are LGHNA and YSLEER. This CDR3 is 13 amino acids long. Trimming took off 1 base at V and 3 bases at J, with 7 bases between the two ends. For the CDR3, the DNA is TGCGCCAGCAGCCAAGTTCCAGGCTACGAGCAGTACTTC. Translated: CASSQVPGYEQYF.

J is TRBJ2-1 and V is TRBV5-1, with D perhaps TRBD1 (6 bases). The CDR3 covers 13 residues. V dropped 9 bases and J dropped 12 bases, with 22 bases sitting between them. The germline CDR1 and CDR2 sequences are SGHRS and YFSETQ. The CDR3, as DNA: TGCGCCACCAGGGGCAGGCCATACCATGGGCAGTTCTTC. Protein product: CATRGRPYHGQFF.

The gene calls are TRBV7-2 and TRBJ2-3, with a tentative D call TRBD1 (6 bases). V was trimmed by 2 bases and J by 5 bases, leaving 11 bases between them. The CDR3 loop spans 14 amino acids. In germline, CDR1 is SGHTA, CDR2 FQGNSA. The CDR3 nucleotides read TGTGCCAGCAGCTTACAGCAGGGGAAAGATACGCAGTATTTT. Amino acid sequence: CASSLQQGKDTQYF.